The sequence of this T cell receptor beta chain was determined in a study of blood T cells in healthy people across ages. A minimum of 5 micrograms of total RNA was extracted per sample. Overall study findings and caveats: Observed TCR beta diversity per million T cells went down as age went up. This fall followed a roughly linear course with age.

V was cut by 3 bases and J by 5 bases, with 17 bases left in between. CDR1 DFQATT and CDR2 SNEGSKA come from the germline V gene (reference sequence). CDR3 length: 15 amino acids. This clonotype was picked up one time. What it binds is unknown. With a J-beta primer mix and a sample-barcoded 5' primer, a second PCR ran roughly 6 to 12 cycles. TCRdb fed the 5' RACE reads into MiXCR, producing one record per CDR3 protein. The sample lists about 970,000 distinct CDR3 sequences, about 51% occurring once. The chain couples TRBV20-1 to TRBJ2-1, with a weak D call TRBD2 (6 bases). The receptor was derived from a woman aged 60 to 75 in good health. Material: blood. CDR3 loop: CSASEVPGLHNEQFF. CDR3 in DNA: TGCAGTGCTAGTGAGGTGCCGGGACTTCACAATGAGCAGTTCTTC.